A selection of T cell receptor beta chains follows, all from one sample in a study of Graves' ophthalmopathy and Graves' hyperthyroidism. MiXCR, applied by TCRdb to the multiplex PCR reads, yields one record per CDR3 protein. The data hold over a million distinct CDR3 sequences, with about 35% observed a single time. The specimen sequenced was peripheral blood or thyroid tissue (not recorded which). Receptor source: an adult man with Graves' hyperthyroidism. Both conserved end residues are part of each CDR3. Clone sizes are given selectively: once, few, many, or a class where the clone is expanded.

V gene: TRBV7-2; CDR3 length: 15; J gene: TRBJ2-7; clone size: many; CDR3 protein: CASRRGLEPSYEQYF
V gene: TRBV10-2; CDR3 length: 16; J gene: TRBJ2-7; clone size: -; CDR3 protein: CASSGCVACMSREQYF
V gene: TRBV27; CDR3 length: 12; J gene: TRBJ1-1; clone size: many; CDR3 protein: CASSPRDMTPFF
V gene: TRBV7-9; CDR3 length: 15; J gene: TRBJ2-7; clone size: many; CDR3 protein: CASSLGGQGFYEQYF
V gene: TRBV7-9; CDR3 length: 16; J gene: TRBJ1-5; clone size: once; CDR3 protein: CASSQDEGQGNQPQHF
V gene: TRBV2; CDR3 length: 12; J gene: TRBJ1-1; clone size: many; CDR3 protein: CASSEALGEAFF
V gene: TRBV5-1; CDR3 length: 13; J gene: TRBJ1-1; clone size: -; CDR3 protein: CASSLDVGAEAFF
V gene: TRBV29-1; CDR3 length: 19; J gene: TRBJ1-2; clone size: few; CDR3 protein: CSVEVERLDRASLSYGYTF
V gene: TRBV5-1; CDR3 length: 16; J gene: TRBJ1-2; clone size: -; CDR3 protein: CASSFGSRRGDYGYTF
V gene: TRBV29-1; CDR3 length: 12; J gene: TRBJ1-2; clone size: -; CDR3 protein: CSVVGGEDGYTF
V gene: TRBV25-1; CDR3 length: 13; J gene: TRBJ2-5; clone size: once; CDR3 protein: CASPRTSGETQYF
V gene: TRBV7-2; CDR3 length: 15; J gene: TRBJ1-1; clone size: many; CDR3 protein: CASSYRRGQRTEAFF
V gene: TRBV4-1; CDR3 length: 15; J gene: TRBJ2-5; clone size: -; CDR3 protein: CASSQTGAGVETQYF
V gene: TRBV11-2; CDR3 length: 15; J gene: TRBJ2-7; clone size: few; CDR3 protein: CASSLEGKNSYEQYF
V gene: TRBV7-9; CDR3 length: 17; J gene: TRBJ2-6; clone size: many; CDR3 protein: CASSFKRGGSGANVLTF
V gene: TRBV7-9; CDR3 length: 15; J gene: TRBJ2-5; clone size: once; CDR3 protein: CASTPVGAGQETQYF
V gene: TRBV7-8; CDR3 length: 15; J gene: TRBJ2-5; clone size: many; CDR3 protein: CASSLNTGVQETQYF
V gene: TRBV10-2; CDR3 length: 16; J gene: TRBJ2-7; clone size: few; CDR3 protein: CASSDSRQGSSYEQYF
V gene: TRBV19; CDR3 length: 14; J gene: TRBJ1-5; clone size: -; CDR3 protein: CATSPTDSNQPQHF
V gene: TRBV6-6; CDR3 length: 18; J gene: TRBJ1-5; clone size: few; CDR3 protein: CASSYIPRQDGLNQPQHF
V gene: TRBV7-7; CDR3 length: 15; J gene: TRBJ2-7; clone size: once; CDR3 protein: CASSTGTGITNEQYF
V gene: TRBV20-1; CDR3 length: 13; J gene: TRBJ1-5; clone size: many; CDR3 protein: CSARRGGNQPQHF
V gene: TRBV7-9; CDR3 length: 13; J gene: TRBJ2-2; clone size: many; CDR3 protein: CASSFSGTGELFF
V gene: TRBV6-2/TRBV6-3; CDR3 length: 18; J gene: TRBJ1-5; clone size: -; CDR3 protein: CASSYSIGTDIGNQPQHF
V gene: TRBV5-1; CDR3 length: 16; J gene: TRBJ2-7; clone size: many; CDR3 protein: CASSSPDRRGTYEQYF
V gene: TRBV13; CDR3 length: 16; J gene: TRBJ1-1; clone size: many; CDR3 protein: CASSLDGTGPNTEAFF
V gene: TRBV15; CDR3 length: 15; J gene: TRBJ2-5; clone size: -; CDR3 protein: CATSSWTAGAETQYF
V gene: TRBV10-3; CDR3 length: 16; J gene: TRBJ2-5; clone size: -; CDR3 protein: CAISESGPGRQETQYF
V gene: TRBV19; CDR3 length: 16; J gene: TRBJ1-5; clone size: many; CDR3 protein: CASSIVGTPDQKTQHF
V gene: TRBV19; CDR3 length: 14; J gene: TRBJ1-5; clone size: few; CDR3 protein: CTSSIRTGDQPQHF
V gene: TRBV11-1; CDR3 length: 16; J gene: TRBJ1-3; clone size: -; CDR3 protein: CASSFGPGADGNTIYF
V gene: TRBV20-1; CDR3 length: 15; J gene: TRBJ1-1; clone size: many; CDR3 protein: CSATDRGRANTEAFF
V gene: TRBV11-2; CDR3 length: 15; J gene: TRBJ1-1; clone size: -; CDR3 protein: CASSPGWDRNAEAFF
V gene: TRBV7-2; CDR3 length: 15; J gene: TRBJ2-7; clone size: many; CDR3 protein: CASSPSSGRTYEQYF
V gene: TRBV20-1; CDR3 length: 17; J gene: TRBJ1-5; clone size: many; CDR3 protein: CSARPWTGPLGNQPQHF
V gene: TRBV20-1; CDR3 length: 14; J gene: TRBJ1-1; clone size: -; CDR3 protein: CSAEGTILDTEAFF
V gene: TRBV12-3/TRBV12-4; CDR3 length: 13; J gene: TRBJ1-1; clone size: many; CDR3 protein: CASSTNRDTEAFF
V gene: TRBV7-2; CDR3 length: 13; J gene: TRBJ1-1; clone size: many; CDR3 protein: CASSLAGGREAFF
V gene: TRBV5-1; CDR3 length: 14; J gene: TRBJ2-5; clone size: few; CDR3 protein: CASSFGDQRETQYF
V gene: TRBV24-1; CDR3 length: 20; J gene: TRBJ1-3; clone size: few; CDR3 protein: CATSDRSRGQGVSHGNTIYF
V gene: TRBV29-1; CDR3 length: 12; J gene: TRBJ2-7; clone size: -; CDR3 protein: CSSKTGTYEQYF
V gene: TRBV7-9; CDR3 length: 13; J gene: TRBJ1-2; clone size: few; CDR3 protein: CASSLRGAYGYTF
V gene: TRBV6-6; CDR3 length: 14; J gene: TRBJ2-7; clone size: -; CDR3 protein: CATSGGGLLYEQYF
V gene: TRBV7-2; CDR3 length: 17; J gene: TRBJ2-7; clone size: few; CDR3 protein: CASSLVPGLAGSYEQYF
V gene: TRBV20-1; CDR3 length: 12; J gene: TRBJ2-7; clone size: -; CDR3 protein: CSASGRVYEQHF
V gene: TRBV4-1; CDR3 length: 15; J gene: TRBJ2-7; clone size: -; CDR3 protein: CASSQVAGQIYEQYF
V gene: TRBV20-1; CDR3 length: 13; J gene: TRBJ1-2; clone size: many; CDR3 protein: CSASRQTSYGYTF
V gene: TRBV4-2; CDR3 length: 15; J gene: TRBJ2-5; clone size: few; CDR3 protein: CASSQEASGSGTQYF
V gene: TRBV29-1; CDR3 length: 14; J gene: TRBJ2-2; clone size: many; CDR3 protein: CSGSGTPNTGELFF
V gene: TRBV20-1; CDR3 length: 21; J gene: TRBJ2-6; clone size: -; CDR3 protein: CSASLNQGTGGRPSGANVLTF
V gene: TRBV7-2; CDR3 length: 16; J gene: TRBJ1-3; clone size: many; CDR3 protein: CASSLRGQISGNTIYF
V gene: TRBV15; CDR3 length: 12; J gene: TRBJ2-2; clone size: few; CDR3 protein: CATSSRIGELFF
V gene: TRBV19; CDR3 length: 13; J gene: TRBJ2-7; clone size: -; CDR3 protein: CASLLAIIYEQYF
V gene: TRBV18; CDR3 length: 13; J gene: TRBJ1-5; clone size: -; CDR3 protein: CASSPAVGETQHF
V gene: TRBV11-2; CDR3 length: 16; J gene: TRBJ1-2; clone size: few; CDR3 protein: CASSLEGRPFGYGYTF
V gene: TRBV10-3; CDR3 length: 16; J gene: TRBJ1-4; clone size: -; CDR3 protein: CASRSYEVATNEKLFF
V gene: TRBV2; CDR3 length: 17; J gene: TRBJ1-2; clone size: many; CDR3 protein: CASRAEVTDRRQNGYTF
V gene: TRBV5-4; CDR3 length: 14; J gene: TRBJ2-7; clone size: many; CDR3 protein: CASSGPGHGGEQYF
V gene: TRBV5-4; CDR3 length: 14; J gene: TRBJ2-5; clone size: -; CDR3 protein: CASSAPLAGETQYF